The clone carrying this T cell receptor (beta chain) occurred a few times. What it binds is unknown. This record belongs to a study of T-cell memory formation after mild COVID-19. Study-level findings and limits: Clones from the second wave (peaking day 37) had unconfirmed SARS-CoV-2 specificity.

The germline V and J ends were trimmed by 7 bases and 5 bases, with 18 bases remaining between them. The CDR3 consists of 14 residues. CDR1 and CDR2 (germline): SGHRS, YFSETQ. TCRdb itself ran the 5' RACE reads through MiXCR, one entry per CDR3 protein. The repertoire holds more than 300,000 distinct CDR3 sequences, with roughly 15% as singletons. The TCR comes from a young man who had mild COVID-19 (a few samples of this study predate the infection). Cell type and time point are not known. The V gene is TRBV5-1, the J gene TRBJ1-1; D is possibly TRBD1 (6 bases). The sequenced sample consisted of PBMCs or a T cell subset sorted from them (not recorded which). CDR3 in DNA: TGCGCCAGCGAGACCGGGACCCAGGGGACTGAAGCTTTCTTT. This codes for CASETGTQGTEAFF.